This T cell receptor (beta chain) was sequenced in a study of identical twins. Study results and caveats: Beta out-of-frame sequences showed weaker excess sharing between twins. Donors were not followed over many years; analysis was cross-sectional.

cDNA molecules carried unique molecular identifiers, and template switching added a universal primer site. TCRdb itself ran the 5' RACE reads through MiXCR, one entry per CDR3 protein. Of roughly 1.6 million distinct CDR3 sequences listed, less than 40% are singletons. Turning to this clonotype: Its antigen remains unknown.

The V and J ends lost 6 bases and 0 bases, in that order; junction bases with no gene match: 5. The CDR3 length is 15 residues. Per the germline V gene, CDR1 is SGHAT and CDR2 is FQNNGV. No donor was unhealthy or non-Caucasian. This sequence was found in a newborn girl in good health. Sequenced input: cord blood. The rearrangement links TRBV11-2 to TRBJ2-1; 7 bases fit TRBD2. The CDR3 sequence: CASRGDYHSYNEQFF. Written as DNA, the CDR3 is TGTGCCAGCAGGGGGGACTACCACTCCTACAATGAGCAGTTCTTC.